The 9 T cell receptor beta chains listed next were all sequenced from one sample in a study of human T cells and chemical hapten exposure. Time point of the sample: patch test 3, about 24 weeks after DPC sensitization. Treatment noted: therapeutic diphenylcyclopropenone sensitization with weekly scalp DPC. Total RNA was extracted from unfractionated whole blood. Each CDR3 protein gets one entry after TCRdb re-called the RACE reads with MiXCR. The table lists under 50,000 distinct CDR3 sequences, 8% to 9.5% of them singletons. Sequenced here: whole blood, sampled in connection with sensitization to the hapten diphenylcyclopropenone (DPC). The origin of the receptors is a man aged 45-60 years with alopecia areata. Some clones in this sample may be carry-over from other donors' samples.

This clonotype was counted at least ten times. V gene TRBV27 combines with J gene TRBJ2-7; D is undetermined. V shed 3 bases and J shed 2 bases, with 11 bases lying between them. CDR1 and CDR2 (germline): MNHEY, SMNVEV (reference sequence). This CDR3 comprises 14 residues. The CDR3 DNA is TGTGCCAGCAGTTTTGGTTCGGCCCCCTACGAGCAGTACTTC. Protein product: CASSFGSAPYEQYF.

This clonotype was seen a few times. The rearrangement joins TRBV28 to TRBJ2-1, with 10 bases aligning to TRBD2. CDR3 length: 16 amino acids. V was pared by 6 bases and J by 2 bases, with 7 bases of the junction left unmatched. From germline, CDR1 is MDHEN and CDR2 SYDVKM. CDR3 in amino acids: CASRTQSGRAYNEQFF. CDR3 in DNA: TGTGCCAGCAGAACCCAGAGCGGGAGGGCCTACAATGAGCAGTTCTTC.

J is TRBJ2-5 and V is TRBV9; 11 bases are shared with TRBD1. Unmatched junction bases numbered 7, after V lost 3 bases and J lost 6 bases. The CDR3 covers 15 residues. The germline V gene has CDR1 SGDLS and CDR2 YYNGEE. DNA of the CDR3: TGTGCCAGCAGCGCGGGGACAGGGGGAAAGAAGACCCAGTACTTC. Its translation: CASSAGTGGKKTQYF.

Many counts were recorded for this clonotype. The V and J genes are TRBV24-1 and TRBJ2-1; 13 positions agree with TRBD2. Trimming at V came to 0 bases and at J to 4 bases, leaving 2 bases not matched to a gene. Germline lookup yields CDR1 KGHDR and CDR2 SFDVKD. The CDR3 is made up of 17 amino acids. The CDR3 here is CATSDLRTSGGYNEQFF. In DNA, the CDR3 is TGTGCCACCAGTGATTTGCGGACTAGCGGGGGATACAATGAGCAGTTCTTC.

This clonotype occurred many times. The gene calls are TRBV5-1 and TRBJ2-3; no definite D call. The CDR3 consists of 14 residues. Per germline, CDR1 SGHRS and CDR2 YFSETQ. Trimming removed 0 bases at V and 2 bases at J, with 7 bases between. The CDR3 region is CASSLGTITDTQYF. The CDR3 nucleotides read TGCGCCAGCAGCTTGGGTACAATCACAGATACGCAGTATTTT. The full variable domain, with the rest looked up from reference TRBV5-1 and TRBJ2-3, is KAGVTQTPRYLIKTRGQQVTLSCSPISGHRSVSWYQQTPGQGLQFLFEYFSETQRNKGNFPGRFSGRQFSNSRSEMNVSTLELGDSALYLCASSLGTITDTQYFGPGTRLTVL.

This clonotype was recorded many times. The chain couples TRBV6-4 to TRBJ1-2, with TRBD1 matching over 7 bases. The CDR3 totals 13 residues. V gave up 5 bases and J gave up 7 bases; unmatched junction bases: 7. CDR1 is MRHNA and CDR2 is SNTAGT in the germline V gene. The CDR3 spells CASSLSGTAGYTF. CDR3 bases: TGTGCCAGCAGTCTCTCCGGGACAGCTGGCTACACCTTC.

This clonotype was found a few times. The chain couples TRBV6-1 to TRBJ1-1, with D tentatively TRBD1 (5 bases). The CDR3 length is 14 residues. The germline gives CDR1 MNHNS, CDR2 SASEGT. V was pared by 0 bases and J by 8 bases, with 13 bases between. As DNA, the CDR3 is TGTGCCAGCAGTGAAGCGGGACCTAAGGACGAAGCTTTCTTT. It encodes CASSEAGPKDEAFF.

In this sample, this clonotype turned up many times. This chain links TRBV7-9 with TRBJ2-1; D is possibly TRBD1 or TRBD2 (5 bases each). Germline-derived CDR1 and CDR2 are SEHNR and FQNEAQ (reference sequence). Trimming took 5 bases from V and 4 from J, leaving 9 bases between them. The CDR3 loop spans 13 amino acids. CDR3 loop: CASSGTAYNEQFF. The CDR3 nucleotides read TGTGCCAGCAGCGGGACGGCATACAATGAGCAGTTCTTC.

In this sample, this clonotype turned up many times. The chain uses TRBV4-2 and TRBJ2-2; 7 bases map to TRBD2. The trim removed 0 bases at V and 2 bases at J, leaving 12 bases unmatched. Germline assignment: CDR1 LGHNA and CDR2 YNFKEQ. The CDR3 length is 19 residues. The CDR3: CASSQESPGLAANTGELFF. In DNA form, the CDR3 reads TGTGCCAGCAGCCAAGAATCTCCGGGGCTAGCGGCTAACACCGGGGAGCTGTTTTTT.